This is a list of T cell receptor beta chains from one sample in a study of cytotoxic CD8 clonotypes in ibrutinib-treated CLL. Assay used: immunoSEQ multiplex PCR; TCRdb lists only in-frame clones, some missing. The sample lists around 310,000 clones, about 77% seen once, with under 8.5% in the top ten. This material consisted of PBMCs, taken before ibrutinib treatment. These receptors originate from a human donor with chronic lymphocytic leukemia. Each CDR3 is given with its conserved first and last residue. The D gene is left open where the match is weak.

TRBV7-9	TRBJ1-5	13	.	CASSLGGYQPQHF	TGTGCCAGCAGCTTAGGGGGCTATCAGCCCCAGCATTTT
TRBV30	TRBJ2-2	14	TRBD1	CAWSWGQVTGELFF	TGTGCCTGGAGCTGGGGACAGGTTACCGGGGAGCTGTTTTTT
TRBV30	TRBJ1-3	13	.	CAWRPGSGNTIYF	TGTGCCTGGAGACCGGGTTCTGGAAACACCATATATTTT
TRBV28	TRBJ2-5	15	TRBD2	CASSLAGVYQETQYF	TGTGCCAGCAGTTTGGCGGGAGTTTACCAAGAGACCCAGTACTTC
TRBV9	TRBJ2-1	14	.	CASSVNINNNEQFF	TGTGCCAGCAGCGTAAATATAAACAACAATGAGCAGTTCTTC
TRBV18	TRBJ2-7	16	TRBD2	CASSPLAGGPTYEQYF	TGTGCCAGCTCACCACTCGCGGGAGGTCCAACCTACGAGCAGTACTTC
TRBV4-1	TRBJ2-7	16	TRBD1	CASSQGPGTGAYEQYF	TGCGCCAGCAGCCAAGGACCCGGGACAGGGGCCTACGAGCAGTACTTC
TRBV2	TRBJ2-1	15	TRBD2	CASGALAGPYNEQFF	TGTGCCAGCGGTGCACTAGCGGGACCCTACAATGAGCAGTTCTTC
TRBV6-5	TRBJ2-1	15	TRBD2	CASSPLAGGYNEQFF	TGTGCCAGCAGTCCCCTAGCGGGAGGCTACAATGAGCAGTTCTTC
TRBV19	TRBJ1-2	14	.	CASKKTTGSDGYTF	TGTGCCAGTAAAAAGACCACAGGGTCGGATGGCTACACCTTC
TRBV15	TRBJ2-7	13	.	CATSRNTGSEQYF	TGTGCCACCAGCAGAAACACAGGGTCCGAGCAGTACTTC
TRBV27	TRBJ1-5	14	.	CASGPGHNNQPQHF	TGTGCCAGTGGGCCGGGACATAATAATCAGCCCCAGCATTTT